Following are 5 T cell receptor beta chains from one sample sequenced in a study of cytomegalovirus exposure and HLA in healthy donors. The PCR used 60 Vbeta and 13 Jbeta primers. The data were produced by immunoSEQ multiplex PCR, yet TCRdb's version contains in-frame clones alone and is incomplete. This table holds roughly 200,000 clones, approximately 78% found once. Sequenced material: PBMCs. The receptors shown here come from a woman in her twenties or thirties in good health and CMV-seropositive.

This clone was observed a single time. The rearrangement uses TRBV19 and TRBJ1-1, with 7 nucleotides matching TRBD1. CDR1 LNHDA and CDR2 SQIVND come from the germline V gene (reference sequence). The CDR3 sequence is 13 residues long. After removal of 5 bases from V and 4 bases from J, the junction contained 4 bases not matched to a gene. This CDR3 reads CASSYRGVTEAFF. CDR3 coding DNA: TGTGCCAGTAGTTACAGGGGAGTCACTGAAGCTTTCTTT.

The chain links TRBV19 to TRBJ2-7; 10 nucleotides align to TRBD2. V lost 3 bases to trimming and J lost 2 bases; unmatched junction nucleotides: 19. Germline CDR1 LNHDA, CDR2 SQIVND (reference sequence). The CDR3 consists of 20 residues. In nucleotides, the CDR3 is TGTGCCAGTAGTATTAGGCGGATAGGGACTAGCGATTCCCCTCCCTACGAGCAGTACTTC. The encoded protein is CASSIRRIGTSDSPPYEQYF.

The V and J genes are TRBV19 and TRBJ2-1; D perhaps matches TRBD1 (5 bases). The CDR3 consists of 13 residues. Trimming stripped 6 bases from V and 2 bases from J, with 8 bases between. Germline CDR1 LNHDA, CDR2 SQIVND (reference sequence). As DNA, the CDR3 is TGTGCCAGTAGGGAACAGGCCTACAATGAGCAGTTCTTC. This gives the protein CASREQAYNEQFF.

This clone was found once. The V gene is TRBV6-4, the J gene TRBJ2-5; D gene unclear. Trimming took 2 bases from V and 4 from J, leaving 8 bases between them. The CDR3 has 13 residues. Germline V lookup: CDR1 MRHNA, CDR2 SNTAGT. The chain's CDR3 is CASSDQLRETQYF. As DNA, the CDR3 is TGTGCCAGCAGTGACCAACTTAGAGAGACCCAGTACTTC.

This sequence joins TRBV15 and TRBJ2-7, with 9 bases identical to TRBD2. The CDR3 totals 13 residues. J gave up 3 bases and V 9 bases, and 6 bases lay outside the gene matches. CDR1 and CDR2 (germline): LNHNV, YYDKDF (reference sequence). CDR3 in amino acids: CATASGVNYEQYF. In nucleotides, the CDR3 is TGTGCCACGGCTAGCGGGGTAAACTACGAGCAGTACTTC.